This note documents a single TCR beta chain sequence. Its antigen is unknown. Uncontrolled infection, other autoimmune disease, pregnancy or lactation excluded patients. Each diagnosis was grounded in clinical symptoms, serum thyroxine and TRAb, thyroid ultrasound, and orbital computed tomography. This sample is part of a study of T cells in Graves' hyperthyroidism and ophthalmopathy. Regarding the study as a whole: Ophthalmopathy was model-predicted a median about 6.9 months pre-onset. Blood also held most thyroid clonotypes expanded beyond 0.001.

This CDR3 is built from 14 residues. The V gene end was trimmed by 10 bases and the J gene end by 8 bases; junction bases not matched to a gene: 13. CDR1 MNHEY and CDR2 SMNVEV come from the germline V gene (reference sequence). Amplified TCR beta CDR3 regions derived from RNA transcripts. An initial round of RT-PCR targeting the TCR CDR3 relied on the HTBI primer set. TCRdb ran MiXCR on the multiplex PCR reads and lists one entry per CDR3 protein. The sample has a few hundred thousand distinct CDR3 sequences; 46% are singletons. V usage is TRBV27 and J usage is TRBJ1-4; TRBD1 aligns across 7 bases. The sample taken for sequencing was peripheral blood or thyroid tissue (not recorded which). The clonotype originates from an adult woman with Graves' disease, either hyperthyroidism or ophthalmopathy (not recorded which). CDR3 nucleotides: TGTGCCACCAAGAATACAGGGGAGTGGGAAAAACTGTTTTTT. This encodes CATKNTGEWEKLFF.